The present T cell receptor (beta chain) was sequenced within a study of cytomegalovirus exposure and HLA in healthy donors. Study details: Later, an analysis reported that the approximately 120 validation repertoires had used the same platform as the roughly 660 first-cohort repertoires.

The table came from immunoSEQ multiplex PCR; TCRdb's copy has only in-frame clones and leaves some out. The profile covers about 140,000 clones, with 70% to 85% appearing a single time and around 27% taken by the ten largest. Whole-study results and caveats: A few chains tied to CMV proved CMV antigen-specific in vitro.

Details on this clone: Its antigen is currently unknown.

The material sequenced was PBMCs. This clonotype originated in a man aged 25-45 years in good health and CMV-seropositive.

CDR3 in amino acids: CASTSRADEQFF. The DNA of the CDR3 is TGTGCCAGCACATCGCGGGCGGATGAGCAGTTCTTC. J is TRBJ2-1 and V is TRBV7-9; weak D call: TRBD2 (5 bases). This CDR3 is 12 amino acids long. V dropped 7 bases and J dropped 8 bases, with 12 bases sitting between them. Germline V gene sequence: CDR1 SEHNR, CDR2 FQNEAQ (reference sequence).